These 32 T cell receptor beta chains were sequenced from one sample in a study of regulatory T cells in long-lasting Graves disease. As to time point: newly diagnosed GD, antithyroid drugs for less than 3 months. PBMC RNA served as the TCR library source. To make TCR beta libraries, researchers used iRepertoire HTBI primers and Arm-PCR of CDR3 regions. TCRdb reprocessed the multiplex PCR reads via MiXCR and lists one record per CDR3 protein. The sample contains fewer than 550,000 distinct CDR3 sequences, roughly 15% of which appear only once. The sample also formed part of further work on T cells in Graves' hyperthyroidism and ophthalmopathy.

Sequenced here: peripheral blood mononuclear cells (PBMCs), sampled at new diagnosis, from a patient treated with antithyroid drugs. The receptors here all came from a woman aged 18-29 years with Graves disease.

This clonotype was counted at least ten times. This sequence joins TRBV7-9 and TRBJ2-3; 8 bases map to TRBD2. The CDR3 is 16 amino acids. CDR1 is SEHNR and CDR2 is FQNEAQ in the germline V gene (reference sequence). The V segment lost 4 bases and the J segment 0 bases; nucleotides outside the gene matches: 6. Here the CDR3 DNA reads TGTGCCAGCAGCTCAGGACTAGCTACTAGCACAGATACGCAGTATTTT. Its protein product is CASSSGLATSTDTQYF. The full variable domain, rest sourced from reference TRBV7-9 and TRBJ2-3, is DTGVSQNPRHKITKRGQNVTFRCDPISEHNRLYWYRQTLGQGPEFLTYFQNEAQLEKSRLLSDRFSAERPKGSFSTLEIQRTEQGDSAMYLCASSSGLATSTDTQYFGPGTRLTVL.

There are many counts of this clonotype. The chain is built from TRBV2 and TRBJ2-1, with 7 bases that match TRBD1. With V trimmed by 8 bases and J by 9 bases, 4 bases remained unmatched. CDR3 length: 11 residues. Germline loops: CDR1 SNHLY, CDR2 FYNNEI. CDR3: CASRTGVEQFF. In DNA form, the CDR3 reads TGTGCCAGCCGTACAGGGGTTGAGCAGTTCTTC.

In regard to this clonotype: A much larger clone differs from this one at a single base, so this may be a read error. The chain recombines TRBV9 with TRBJ1-1, with D unclear. V lost 0 bases to trimming and J lost 6 bases, with 9 bases between them. The CDR3 is 13 residues long. Germline loops: CDR1 SGDLS, CDR2 YYNGEE. In DNA, the CDR3 is TGTGCCAGCAGCGTAGTTGGGAGCGCTGAAGCTTTCTTT. It specifies CASSVVGSAEAFF.

A single count supports this clonotype. A much bigger clone sits one base away, suggesting this may be a read error. V and J are TRBV6-6 and TRBJ1-5, with D possibly TRBD1 on 5 matching bases. The germline V gene encodes CDR1 MNHNY and CDR2 SVGAGI (reference sequence). The CDR3 runs to 16 residues. V shed 0 bases and J shed 5 bases, with 14 bases lying between them. CDR3 DNA: TGTGCCAGCAGTTACTCGATCAGACAGTCCCATCAGCCCCAGCATTTT. It translates to CASSYSIRQSHQPQHF.

Ten or more counts support this clonotype. V usage is TRBV7-8 and J usage is TRBJ2-3, with unresolved D. Trimming removed 6 bases at V and 6 bases at J, with 7 bases between. CDR1 and CDR2 from the germline V gene are SGHVS and FQNEAQ. There are 11 residues in the CDR3. The CDR3 reads CASRLVDTQYF. CDR3 sequence (DNA): TGTGCCAGCAGGCTTGTCGATACGCAGTATTTT. The full variable domain, in which reference TRBV7-8 and TRBJ2-3 provide the parts outside the CDR3, is GAGVSQSPRYKVAKRGQDVALRCDPISGHVSLFWYQQALGQGPEFLTYFQNEAQLDKSGLPSDRFFAERPEGSVSTLKIQRTQQEDSAVYLCASRLVDTQYFGPGTRLTVL.

The chain is built from TRBV12-3 or TRBV12-4 and TRBJ2-7; 7 nucleotides line up with TRBD2. The CDR3 sequence is 15 residues long. With 1 base clipped from V and 2 bases from J, the junction kept 5 bases outside the gene matches. CDR3 in amino acids: CASSLGSGQAYEQYF. CDR3 nucleotide sequence: TGTGCCAGCAGTTTAGGTAGCGGGCAAGCCTACGAGCAGTACTTC.

The chain recombines TRBV29-1 with TRBJ2-7; D is ambiguous. Germline CDR1 SQVTM, CDR2 ANQGSEA. Deletions cut 4 bases from V and 6 bases from J, with 19 bases between. The CDR3 sequence is 14 residues long. The CDR3 bases are TGCAGCGTTGGTGGCAGGATGCTGACGGGCGAGCAGTACTTC. This encodes CSVGGRMLTGEQYF.

The chain links TRBV12-3 or TRBV12-4 to TRBJ2-5; possible D gene TRBD1, 6 bases. V gave up 6 bases and J gave up 0 bases, with 11 bases separating them. The CDR3 totals 14 residues. CDR3 DNA sequence: TGTGCCAGCAGATCGGACAGAAACCAAGAGACCCAGTACTTC. This translates into CASRSDRNQETQYF.

The chain couples TRBV24-1 to TRBJ2-7; TRBD1 matches at 9 bases. The CDR3 totals 16 residues. From germline, CDR1 is KGHDR and CDR2 SFDVKD. After removal of 2 bases from V and 5 bases from J, the junction contained 9 bases not matched to a gene. The CDR3 nucleotides are TGTGCCACCAGTGATTCCTACAGGGGGCGAAGGGACGAGCAGTACTTC. Protein sequence: CATSDSYRGRRDEQYF.

This clonotype was counted at least ten times. The chain is built from TRBV3-1 and TRBJ2-3, with D uncertain. The germline V gene has CDR1 LGHDT and CDR2 YNNKEL (reference sequence). V lost 0 bases and J lost 3, with 13 bases in between. This CDR3 region has 16 residues. The CDR3 reads CASSQELGLDTDTQYF. The CDR3 nucleotides are TGTGCCAGCAGCCAAGAGTTAGGGCTAGATACAGATACGCAGTATTTT.

This clonotype appeared many times. V gene TRBV28 combines with J gene TRBJ2-3, with no clear D. The V end was cut by 5 bases, the J end by 5 bases, with 5 bases between. The germline gives CDR1 MDHEN, CDR2 SYDVKM. CDR3 length: 11 residues. For the CDR3, the DNA is TGTGCCAGCAGTCAAGTAGATACGCAGTATTTT. It encodes CASSQVDTQYF.

This clonotype was counted many times. The rearrangement joins TRBV28 to TRBJ2-3, with 11 positions matching TRBD2. V shed 5 bases and J 6 bases; nucleotides not matched to a gene: 7. From germline, CDR1 is MDHEN and CDR2 SYDVKM. The length of the CDR3 is 15 residues. CDR3 in DNA: TGTGCCAGCAGTATACTAGCGGGAGACTCGGATACGCAGTATTTT. Amino acid sequence: CASSILAGDSDTQYF.

In its sample, this clonotype was seen many times. V and J are TRBV5-1 and TRBJ2-1, with no clear D. V gave up 0 bases and J gave up 9 bases, with 10 bases separating them. The CDR3 contains 13 residues. Germline V gene sequence: CDR1 SGHRS, CDR2 YFSETQ. The CDR3, as DNA: TGCGCCAGCAGCTTGGCCGATAGGAGTGAGCAGTTCTTC. Protein: CASSLADRSEQFF.

As concerns this clonotype: The CDR3 ends on some other residue instead of the conserved phenylalanine or tryptophan, so this is likely a read error. Because the CDR3's place on the DNA is in doubt, the DNA is left out and the CDR3 is given as listed by TCRdb. The rearrangement links TRBV20-1 to TRBJ2-2; the D segment call TRBD1 is taken from the table without a DNA check. Germline loops: CDR1 DFQATT, CDR2 SNEGSKA (reference sequence). The CDR3 comprises 17 residues, both ends counted. CDR3 region: CSASGQGSSGSPGEVFL.

This clonotype appeared many times. The chain has TRBV20-1 and TRBJ1-5; the D gene is possibly TRBD1 (5 bases). Germline V gene data show CDR1 as DFQATT and CDR2 as SNEGSKA (reference sequence). V was clipped by 0 bases and J by 0 bases, with 9 bases between them. CDR3 length: 15 amino acids. This CDR3 reads CSAREGEYSNQPQHF. The CDR3 DNA sequence: TGCAGTGCTAGAGAGGGGGAGTATAGCAATCAGCCCCAGCATTTT.

Ten or more counts support this clonotype. The CDR3 nucleotides are TGTGCCAGCAGTTTAGTGCCGGGACTAGAAGTCGAGCAGTACTTC. Protein: CASSLVPGLEVEQYF. The chain employs TRBV27 and TRBJ2-7; 8 bases agree with TRBD2. J gave up 6 bases and V 2 bases, and 9 bases lay outside the gene matches. The germline CDR1 and CDR2 sequences are MNHEY and SMNVEV (reference sequence). There are 15 residues in the CDR3.

The sample holds a few counts of this clonotype. The chain couples TRBV7-9 to TRBJ1-1; D unclear. The V end was cut by 6 bases, the J end by 1 base, with 12 bases between. Germline V gene sequence: CDR1 SEHNR, CDR2 FQNEAQ (reference sequence). This CDR3 has 14 amino acids. This CDR3 is CASRHTFENTEAFF. DNA for the CDR3: TGTGCCAGCAGGCACACGTTCGAGAACACTGAAGCTTTCTTT.

DNA of the CDR3: TGTGCCAGCAGCTCGGGGGGGCTCGGCAATGGCTACACCTTC. Encoded protein: CASSSGGLGNGYTF. J is TRBJ1-2 and V is TRBV7-6, with a tentative D call TRBD1 (6 bases). CDR1 and CDR2 from the germline V gene are SGHVS and FNYEAQ. The CDR3 runs to 14 residues. Trimming left V 4 bases short and J 6 bases short, with 15 bases between.

This clonotype was counted at least ten times. The germline gene is not matched at one end of the junction; a read error may be the cause. Here the CDR3 DNA reads TGTGCCAGCAGCGCCCGACTAGCGGGAGTCGGTGAGCAGCACTTC. Its translation: CASSARLAGVGEQHF. The chain is built from TRBV11-2 and TRBJ2-7, with TRBD2 matching over 12 bases. There are 15 residues in the CDR3. Per germline, CDR1 SGHAT and CDR2 FQNNGV.

This clonotype was seen at least ten times. V and J are TRBV11-1 and TRBJ2-1, with D unresolved. V lost 4 bases to trimming and J lost 14 bases, with 15 bases between them. The CDR3 sequence is 12 residues long. CDR1 is SGHAT and CDR2 is FQDESV in the germline V gene (reference sequence). The chain's CDR3 is CASSSTGPREFF. DNA of the CDR3: TGTGCCAGCAGCTCGACGGGCCCAAGGGAGTTCTTC.

In its sample, this clonotype was seen a few times. The chain carries TRBV4-3 and TRBJ2-7; TRBD2 agrees at 10 bases. The J segment lost 6 bases and the V segment lost 0 bases, leaving 5 bases of the junction unmatched. Per the germline V gene, CDR1 is LGHNA and CDR2 is YSLEER. The CDR3 covers 15 residues. Here the CDR3 DNA reads TGCGCCAGCAGCCAAGATTCTAGCGGGAGACTCGAGCAGTACTTC. Translating gives CASSQDSSGRLEQYF.

This clonotype was observed many times. This rearrangement joins TRBV7-8 to TRBJ2-5; perhaps TRBD1 as D (5 bases). Trimming stripped 1 base from V and 2 bases from J, with 17 bases between. The CDR3 loop spans 17 amino acids. CDR1 is SGHVS and CDR2 is FQNEAQ in the germline V gene. The CDR3 protein is CASSLEGAGIGQETQYF. In DNA, the CDR3 is TGTGCCAGCAGCTTAGAGGGTGCAGGGATCGGGCAAGAGACCCAGTACTTC.

This clonotype was seen a few times. This chain joins TRBV6-5 and TRBJ1-2; maybe TRBD1 (5 bases). The CDR3 is 15 amino acids. V was pared by 0 bases and J by 4 bases, with 12 bases between. Germline values: CDR1 MNHEY, CDR2 SVGAGI. The DNA for the CDR3 is TGTGCCAGCAGTTACTCTCGGGGCGCCCGCTATGGCTACACCTTC. Protein product: CASSYSRGARYGYTF.

This clonotype was seen more than once but under ten times. The chain combines TRBV12-3 or TRBV12-4 with TRBJ2-3; D ambiguous. The CDR3 length is 14 residues. The V gene lost 8 bases and the J gene lost 0 bases, with 12 bases spanning the gap. This chain's CDR3 is CASGRSASTDTQYF. The DNA for the CDR3 is TGTGCCAGCGGCAGGAGTGCTAGCACAGATACGCAGTATTTT.

This clonotype was detected a few times. The rearrangement links TRBV12-3 or TRBV12-4 to TRBJ1-4; D call uncertain. V lost 4 bases and J 5 bases, leaving 14 bases between the germline ends. There are 15 residues in the CDR3. The CDR3 coding sequence is TGTGCCAGCAGTTCTGAGCCCCGTCGGAATGAAAAACTGTTTTTT. Amino acid sequence: CASSSEPRRNEKLFF.

This chain uses TRBV9 with TRBJ2-5, with TRBD2 matching 12 bases. The CDR3 consists of 17 residues. V lost 0 bases, J lost 0 bases, and 3 bases stayed unmatched. Per the germline V gene, CDR1 is SGDLS and CDR2 is YYNGEE. The CDR3 here is CASSVGLAGGYQETQYF. The CDR3, as DNA: TGTGCCAGCAGCGTAGGCCTAGCGGGAGGGTACCAAGAGACCCAGTACTTC. The full variable domain, its missing parts supplied by reference TRBV9 and TRBJ2-5, is DSGVTQTPKHLITATGQRVTLRCSPRSGDLSVYWYQQSLDQGLQFLIQYYNGEERAKGNILERFSAQQFPDLHSELNLSSLELGDSALYFCASSVGLAGGYQETQYFGPGTRLLVL.

The chain joins TRBV28 to TRBJ2-1; the D gene is possibly TRBD1 (6 bases). The ends were cut back, 5 bases at V and 4 bases at J, with 18 bases in the middle. This CDR3 is 16 amino acids long. Germline V CDR1 and CDR2: MDHEN, SYDVKM. CDR3 DNA sequence: TGTGCCAGCAGTCCCCGATGGACAGAAAAGTACAATGAGCAGTTCTTC. This translates into CASSPRWTEKYNEQFF.

The chain has TRBV7-9 and TRBJ2-7; 11 bases fit TRBD1. The germline V gene encodes CDR1 SEHNR and CDR2 FQNEAQ (reference sequence). The CDR3 is 15 amino acids. V shed 5 bases, J shed 4 bases, and the junction held 7 bases outside the gene matches. The CDR3 loop reads CASSPRTGGVYEQYF. The CDR3 coding sequence is TGTGCCAGCAGCCCCCGGACAGGGGGCGTGTACGAGCAGTACTTC.

This clonotype was seen repeatedly, ten times or more. The rearrangement joins TRBV28 to TRBJ2-3; 8 nucleotides align to TRBD1. The V gene's germline CDR1 is MDHEN and CDR2 SYDVKM. The CDR3 totals 15 residues. With V trimmed by 5 bases and J by 4 bases, 8 bases remained unmatched. CDR3 sequence reads: CASSIGTGLADTQYF. CDR3 nucleotides: TGTGCCAGCAGTATTGGGACAGGCCTCGCAGATACGCAGTATTTT.

In its sample, this clonotype was seen a few times. The rearrangement links TRBV5-8 to TRBJ2-7; D might be TRBD1 (6 bases). Germline CDR1 reads SGHTS; CDR2 reads YDEGEE. V lost 1 base and J 7 bases, leaving 15 bases between the germline ends. The CDR3 runs to 14 residues. CDR3 amino acids: CASSLLPRGGEQYF. CDR3 nucleotides: TGTGCCAGCAGCTTGCTACCCAGGGGTGGGGAGCAGTACTTC. The entire variable domain, with the rest obtained from reference TRBV5-8 and TRBJ2-7, is as follows: EAGVTQSPTHLIKTRGQQATLRCSPISGHTSVYWYQQALGLGLQFLLWYDEGEERNRGNFPPRFSGRQFPNYSSELNVNALELEDSALYLCASSLLPRGGEQYFGPGTRLTVT.

This clonotype came up many times. J is TRBJ2-2 and V is TRBV30, with TRBD2 matching over 15 bases. With V trimmed by 1 base and J by 7 bases, 16 bases remained unmatched. CDR3 length: 20 amino acids. Per the germline V gene, CDR1 is GTSNPN and CDR2 is SVGIG (reference sequence). CDR3: CAWSASGTGGTSGRIGELFF. The CDR3 nucleotides read TGTGCCTGGAGTGCCTCCGGGACAGGGGGGACTAGCGGGAGGATCGGGGAGCTGTTTTTT. Drawing the rest from reference TRBV30 and TRBJ2-2, the complete variable domain is SQTIHQWPATLVQPVGSPLSLECTVEGTSNPNLYWYRQAAGRGLQLLFYSVGIGQISSEVPQNLSASRPQDRQFILSSKKLLLSDSGFYLCAWSASGTGGTSGRIGELFFGEGSRLTVL.

Notes on this clonotype: A junction end diverges from the germline sequence, so it may reflect a read error. For the CDR3, the DNA is TGCGCCAGCAGCCAAGATGGGAGCCAGCCCCAGCATTTT. Translated: CASSQDGSQPQHF. The rearrangement joins TRBV3-1 to TRBJ1-5; D gene ambiguous. The CDR3 totals 13 residues. The germline gives CDR1 LGHDT, CDR2 YNNKEL (reference sequence).